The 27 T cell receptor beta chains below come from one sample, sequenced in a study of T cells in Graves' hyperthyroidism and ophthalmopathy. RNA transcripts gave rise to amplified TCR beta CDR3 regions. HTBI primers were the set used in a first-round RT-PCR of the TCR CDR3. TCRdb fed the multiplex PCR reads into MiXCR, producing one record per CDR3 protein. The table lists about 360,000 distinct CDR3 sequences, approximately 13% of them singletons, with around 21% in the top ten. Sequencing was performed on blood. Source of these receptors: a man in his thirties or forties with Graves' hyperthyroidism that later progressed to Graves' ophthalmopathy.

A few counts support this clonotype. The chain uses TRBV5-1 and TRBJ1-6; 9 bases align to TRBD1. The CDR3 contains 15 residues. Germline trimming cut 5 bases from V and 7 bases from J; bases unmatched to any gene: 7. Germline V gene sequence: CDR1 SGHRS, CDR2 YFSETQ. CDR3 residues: CASRTWDRENSPLHF. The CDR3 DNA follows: TGCGCCAGCAGGACATGGGACAGGGAAAATTCACCCCTCCACTTT.

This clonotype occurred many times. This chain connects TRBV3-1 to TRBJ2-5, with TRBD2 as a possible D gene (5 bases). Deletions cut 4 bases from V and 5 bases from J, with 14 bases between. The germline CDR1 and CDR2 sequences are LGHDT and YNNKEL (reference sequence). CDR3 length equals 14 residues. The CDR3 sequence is CASSRRGMRETQYF. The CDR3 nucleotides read TGTGCCAGCAGCCGGAGAGGGATGAGGGAGACCCAGTACTTC.

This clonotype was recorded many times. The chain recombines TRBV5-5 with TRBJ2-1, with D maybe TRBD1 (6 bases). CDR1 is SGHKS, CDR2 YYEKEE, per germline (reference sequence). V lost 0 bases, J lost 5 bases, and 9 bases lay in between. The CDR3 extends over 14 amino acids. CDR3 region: CASSLVDSNNEQFF. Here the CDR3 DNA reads TGTGCCAGCAGCTTGGTGGACAGTAACAATGAGCAGTTCTTC.

CDR3 protein: CASSPTSGPTDTQYF. The DNA for the CDR3 is TGTGCCAGCAGTCCTACTAGCGGACCCACAGATACGCAGTATTTT. The chain combines TRBV6-2 or TRBV6-3 with TRBJ2-3, with 8 bases that match TRBD2. Trimming at V came to 5 bases and at J to 2 bases, leaving 6 bases not matched to a gene. Germline CDR1 and CDR2: MNHEY and SVGEGT. This CDR3 is built from 15 residues.

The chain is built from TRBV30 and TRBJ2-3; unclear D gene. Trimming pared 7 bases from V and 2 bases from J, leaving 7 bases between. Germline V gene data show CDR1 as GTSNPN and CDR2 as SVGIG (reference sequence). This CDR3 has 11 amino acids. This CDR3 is CASGHTDTQYF. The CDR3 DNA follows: TGTGCCTCGGGCCACACAGATACGCAGTATTTT.

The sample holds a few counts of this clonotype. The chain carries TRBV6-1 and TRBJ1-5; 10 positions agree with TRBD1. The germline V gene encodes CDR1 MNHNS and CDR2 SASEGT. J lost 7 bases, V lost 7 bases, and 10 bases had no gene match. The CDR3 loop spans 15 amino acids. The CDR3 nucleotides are TGTGCCAGCACCGTAAACCGGGACAGGGGCCAGCCCCAGCATTTT. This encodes CASTVNRDRGQPQHF.

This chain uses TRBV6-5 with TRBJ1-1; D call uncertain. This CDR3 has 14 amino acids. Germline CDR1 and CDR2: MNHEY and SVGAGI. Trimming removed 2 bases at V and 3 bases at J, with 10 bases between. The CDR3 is CASSYVDYYTEAFF. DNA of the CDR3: TGTGCCAGCAGTTACGTCGACTACTACACTGAAGCTTTCTTT.

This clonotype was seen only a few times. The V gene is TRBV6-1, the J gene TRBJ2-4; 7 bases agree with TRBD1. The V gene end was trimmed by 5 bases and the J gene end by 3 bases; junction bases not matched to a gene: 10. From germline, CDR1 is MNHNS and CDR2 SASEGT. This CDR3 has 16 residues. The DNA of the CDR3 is TGTGCCAGCAGTAGACGACAGGGTGGGGACAAAAACATTCAGTACTTC. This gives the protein CASSRRQGGDKNIQYF.

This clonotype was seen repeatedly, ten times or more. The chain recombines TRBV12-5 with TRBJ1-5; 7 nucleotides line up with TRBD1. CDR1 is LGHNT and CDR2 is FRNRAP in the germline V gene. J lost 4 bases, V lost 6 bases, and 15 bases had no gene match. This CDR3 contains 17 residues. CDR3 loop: CASGTGSTGTENQPQHF. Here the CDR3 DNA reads TGTGCTAGTGGGACAGGATCAACCGGGACAGAAAATCAGCCCCAGCATTTT.

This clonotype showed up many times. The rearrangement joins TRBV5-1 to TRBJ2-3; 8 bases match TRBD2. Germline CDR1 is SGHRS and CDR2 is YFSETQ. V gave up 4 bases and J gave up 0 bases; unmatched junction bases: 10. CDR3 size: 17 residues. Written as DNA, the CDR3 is TGCGCCAGCAGCATGGCGGGGGGCCGGTGGAGCACAGATACGCAGTATTTT. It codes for CASSMAGGRWSTDTQYF.

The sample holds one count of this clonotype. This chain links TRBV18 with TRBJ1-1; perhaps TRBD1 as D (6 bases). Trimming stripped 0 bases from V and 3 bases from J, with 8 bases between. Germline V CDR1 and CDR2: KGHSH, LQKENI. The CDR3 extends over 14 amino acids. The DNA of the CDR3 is TGTGCCAGCTCACCACCACGGGGGCACACTGAAGCTTTCTTT. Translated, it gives CASSPPRGHTEAFF.

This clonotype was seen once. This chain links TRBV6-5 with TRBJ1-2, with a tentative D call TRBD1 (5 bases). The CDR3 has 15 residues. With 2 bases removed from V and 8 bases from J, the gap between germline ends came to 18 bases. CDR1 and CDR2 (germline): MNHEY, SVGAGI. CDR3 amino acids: CASSYTPPDNEGYTF. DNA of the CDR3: TGTGCCAGCAGTTACACCCCCCCGGACAATGAAGGCTACACCTTC.

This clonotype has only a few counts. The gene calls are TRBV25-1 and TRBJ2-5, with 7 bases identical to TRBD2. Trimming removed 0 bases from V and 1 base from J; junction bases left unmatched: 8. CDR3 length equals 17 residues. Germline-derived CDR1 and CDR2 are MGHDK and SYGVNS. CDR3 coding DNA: TGTGCCAGCAGTGAATATATTCGTTCGGGGGGCCAAGAGACCCAGTACTTC. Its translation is CASSEYIRSGGQETQYF.

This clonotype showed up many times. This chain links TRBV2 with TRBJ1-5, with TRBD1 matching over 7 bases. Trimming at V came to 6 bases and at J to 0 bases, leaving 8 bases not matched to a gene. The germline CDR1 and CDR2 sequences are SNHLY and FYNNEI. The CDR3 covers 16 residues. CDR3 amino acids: CASSEGQFFSNQPQHF. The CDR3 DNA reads TGTGCCAGCAGCGAGGGACAGTTTTTTAGCAATCAGCCCCAGCATTTT.

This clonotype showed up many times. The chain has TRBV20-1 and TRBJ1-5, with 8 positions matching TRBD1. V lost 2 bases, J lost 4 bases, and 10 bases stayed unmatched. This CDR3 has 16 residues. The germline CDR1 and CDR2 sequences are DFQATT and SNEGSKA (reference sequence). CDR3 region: CSARRRDRLTNQPQHF. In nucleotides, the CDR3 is TGCAGTGCTAGAAGGAGGGACAGGTTAACGAATCAGCCCCAGCATTTT.

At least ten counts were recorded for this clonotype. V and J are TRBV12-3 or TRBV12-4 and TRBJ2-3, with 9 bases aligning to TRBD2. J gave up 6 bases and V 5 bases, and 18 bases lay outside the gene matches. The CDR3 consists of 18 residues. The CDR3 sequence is CASSPPAGGPFSTDTQYF. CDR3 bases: TGTGCCAGCAGTCCGCCGGCGGGGGGGCCTTTTTCTACGGATACGCAGTATTTT.

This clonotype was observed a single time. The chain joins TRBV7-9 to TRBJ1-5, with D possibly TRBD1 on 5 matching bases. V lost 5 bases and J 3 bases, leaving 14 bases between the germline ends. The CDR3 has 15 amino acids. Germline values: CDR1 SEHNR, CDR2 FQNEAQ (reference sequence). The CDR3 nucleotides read TGTGCCAGCAGCGCCTATTCGGGGGACAATCAGCCCCAGCATTTT. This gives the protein CASSAYSGDNQPQHF.

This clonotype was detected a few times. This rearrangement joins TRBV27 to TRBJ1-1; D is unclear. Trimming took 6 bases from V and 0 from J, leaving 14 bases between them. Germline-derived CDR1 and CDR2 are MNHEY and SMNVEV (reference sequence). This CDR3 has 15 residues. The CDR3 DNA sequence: TGTGCCAGCAGAAATACAGTTTACTTGAACACTGAAGCTTTCTTT. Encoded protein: CASRNTVYLNTEAFF.

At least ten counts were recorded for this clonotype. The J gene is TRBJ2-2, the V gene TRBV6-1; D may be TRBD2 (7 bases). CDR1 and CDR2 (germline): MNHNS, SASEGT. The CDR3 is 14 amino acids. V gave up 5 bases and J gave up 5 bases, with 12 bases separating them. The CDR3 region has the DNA TGTGCCAGCAGTTATGGGGGGGCGACCGGGGAGCTGTTTTTT. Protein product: CASSYGGATGELFF.

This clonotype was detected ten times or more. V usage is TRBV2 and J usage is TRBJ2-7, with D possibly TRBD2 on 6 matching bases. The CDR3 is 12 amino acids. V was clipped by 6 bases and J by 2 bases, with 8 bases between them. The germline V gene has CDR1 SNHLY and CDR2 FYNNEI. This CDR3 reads CASRGGAYEQYF. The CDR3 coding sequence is TGTGCCAGCAGGGGGGGAGCCTACGAGCAGTACTTC.

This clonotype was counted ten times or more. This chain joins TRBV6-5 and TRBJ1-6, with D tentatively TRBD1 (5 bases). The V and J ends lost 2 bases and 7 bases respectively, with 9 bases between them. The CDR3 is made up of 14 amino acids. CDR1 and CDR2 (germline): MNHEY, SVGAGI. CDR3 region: CASSYRGVNSPLHF. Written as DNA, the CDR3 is TGTGCCAGCAGTTACCGAGGGGTCAATTCACCCCTCCACTTT.

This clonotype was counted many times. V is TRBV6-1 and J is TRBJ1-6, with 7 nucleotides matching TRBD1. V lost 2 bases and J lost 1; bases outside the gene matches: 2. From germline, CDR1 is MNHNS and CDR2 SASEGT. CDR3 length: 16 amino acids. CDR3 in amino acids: CASSERQGSYNSPLHF. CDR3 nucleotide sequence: TGTGCCAGCAGTGAACGACAGGGTTCCTATAATTCACCCCTCCACTTT.

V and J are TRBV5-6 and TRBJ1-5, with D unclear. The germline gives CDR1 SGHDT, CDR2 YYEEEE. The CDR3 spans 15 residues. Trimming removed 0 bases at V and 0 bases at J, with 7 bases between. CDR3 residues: CASSLGGASNQPQHF. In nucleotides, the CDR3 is TGTGCCAGCAGCTTGGGCGGAGCTAGCAATCAGCCCCAGCATTTT.

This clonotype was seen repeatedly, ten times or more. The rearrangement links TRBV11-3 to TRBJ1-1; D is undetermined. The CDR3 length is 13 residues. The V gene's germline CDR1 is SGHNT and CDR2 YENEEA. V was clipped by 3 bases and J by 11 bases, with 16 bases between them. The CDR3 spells CASSFGVMRAAFF. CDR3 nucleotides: TGTGCCAGCAGCTTTGGTGTGATGAGGGCGGCTTTCTTT.

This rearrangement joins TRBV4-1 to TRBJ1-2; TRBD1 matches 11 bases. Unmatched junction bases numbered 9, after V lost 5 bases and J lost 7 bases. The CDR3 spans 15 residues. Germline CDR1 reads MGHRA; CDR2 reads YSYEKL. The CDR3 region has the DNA TGCGCCAGCAGCGCTCCGGGACAGGGGGAAGGTGGCTACACCTTC. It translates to CASSAPGQGEGGYTF.

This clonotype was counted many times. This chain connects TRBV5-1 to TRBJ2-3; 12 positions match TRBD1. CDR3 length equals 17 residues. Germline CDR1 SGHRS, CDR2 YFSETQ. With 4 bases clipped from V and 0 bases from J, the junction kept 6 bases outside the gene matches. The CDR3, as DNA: TGCGCCAGCAGCCCCACGGGACAGGGGGCAAGCACAGATACGCAGTATTTT. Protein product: CASSPTGQGASTDTQYF.

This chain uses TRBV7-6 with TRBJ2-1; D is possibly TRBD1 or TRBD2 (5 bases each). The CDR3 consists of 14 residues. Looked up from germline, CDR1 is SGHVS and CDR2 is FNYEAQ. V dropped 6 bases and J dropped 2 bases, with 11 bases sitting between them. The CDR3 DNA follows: TGTGCCAGCAGGTTGGGGGATCCCTACAATGAGCAGTTCTTC. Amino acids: CASRLGDPYNEQFF.